This entry lists 22 T cell receptor beta chains sequenced from one sample in a study of blood T cell repertoires in COVID-19. Assay used: immunoSEQ multiplex PCR; TCRdb lists only in-frame clones, some missing. The sample yields approximately 300,000 clones, roughly 90% seen once. The specimen sequenced was peripheral blood. These receptors were obtained from a man between 18 and 29 years old with active or convalescent COVID-19.

The V call is TRBV7-9, the J call TRBJ1-3; D is ambiguous. With 3 bases removed from V and 0 bases from J, the gap between germline ends came to 9 bases. Germline CDR1 and CDR2: SEHNR and FQNEAQ (reference sequence). This CDR3 comprises 15 residues. The CDR3 coding sequence is TGTGCCAGCAGCTTGAACAGAGACTCTGGAAACACCATATATTTT. Translating gives CASSLNRDSGNTIYF.

Regarding this clone: Within the sample, other DNA sequences also encode this same CDR3. The chain employs TRBV27 and TRBJ1-1; perhaps TRBD1 as D (6 bases). This CDR3 is built from 13 residues. Trimming pared 3 bases from V and 3 bases from J, leaving 8 bases between. Germline assignment: CDR1 MNHEY and CDR2 SMNVEV (reference sequence). CDR3 in amino acids: CASSLTGDTEAFF. DNA of the CDR3: TGTGCCAGCAGTTTGACAGGTGACACTGAAGCTTTCTTT.

The gene calls are TRBV19 and TRBJ2-2, with a weak D call TRBD2 (6 bases). Germline lookup yields CDR1 LNHDA and CDR2 SQIVND (reference sequence). The V gene lost 7 bases and the J gene lost 2 bases, with 11 bases spanning the gap. CDR3 length equals 14 residues. In nucleotides, the CDR3 is TGTGCCAGTAACCGGGAGATTAACACCGGGGAGCTGTTTTTT. Amino acids: CASNREINTGELFF.

The rearrangement links TRBV5-1 to TRBJ1-1; TRBD1 matches at 8 bases. Germline-derived CDR1 and CDR2 are SGHRS and YFSETQ. The CDR3 loop spans 13 amino acids. V gave up 0 bases and J gave up 10 bases; unmatched junction bases: 5. CDR3 in amino acids: CASSLEGQGGAFF. The CDR3 nucleotides are TGCGCCAGCAGCTTGGAAGGACAGGGTGGAGCTTTCTTT.

This clone has only one observation. The chain carries TRBV5-6 and TRBJ2-1; 11 bases are shared with TRBD2. The CDR3 is made up of 17 amino acids. V was clipped by 4 bases and J by 0 bases; unmatched bases: 6. Germline assignment: CDR1 SGHDT and CDR2 YYEEEE. Written as DNA, the CDR3 is TGTGCCAGCAGCGAACTAGCGGGGGCCAGCTCCTACAATGAGCAGTTCTTC. Translating it yields CASSELAGASSYNEQFF.

The V call is TRBV6-8, the J call TRBJ1-5; 8 nucleotides align to TRBD1. Germline CDR1 reads MNHGY; CDR2 reads SAAAGT. Trimming cost V 4 bases and J 0 bases; bases outside gene matches: 5. This CDR3 region has 16 residues. DNA of the CDR3: TGTGCCAGCAGTTTGGGACAGGAAGATAGCAATCAGCCCCAGCATTTT. Amino acids: CASSLGQEDSNQPQHF.

The V gene is TRBV19, the J gene TRBJ1-2; tentatively, D is TRBD1 (6 bases). The V end lost 7 bases, the J end lost 4 bases, and 22 bases lay between the germline ends. This CDR3 has 16 amino acids. CDR1 is LNHDA and CDR2 is SQIVND in the germline V gene (reference sequence). The CDR3 here is CASTLAGTIFFYGYTF. In DNA form, the CDR3 reads TGTGCCAGTACGTTGGCCGGGACAATTTTTTTCTATGGCTACACCTTC. Full variable domain (rest looked up from reference TRBV19 and TRBJ1-2): DGGITQSPKYLFRKEGQNVTLSCEQNLNHDAMYWYRQDPGQGLRLIYYSQIVNDFQKGDIAEGYSVSREKKESFPLTVTSAQKNPTAFYLCASTLAGTIFFYGYTFGSGTRLTVV.

The chain has TRBV29-1 and TRBJ1-3; 9 nucleotides agree with TRBD1. CDR1 SQVTM and CDR2 ANQGSEA come from the germline V gene. V dropped 1 base and J dropped 4; count of bases not matched to a gene: 5. The CDR3 sequence is 15 residues long. Written as DNA, the CDR3 is TGCAGCGTTGAAGGGGGGACAGGGATAGGAAACACCATATATTTT. This codes for CSVEGGTGIGNTIYF.

This chain connects TRBV5-3 to TRBJ1-5; D uncertain. TRBV5-3 is an ORF for which the function is uncertain. The CDR3 has 15 amino acids. With 1 base removed from V and 5 bases from J, the gap between germline ends came to 13 bases. CDR3 nucleotides: TGTGCCAGAAGCTTGATTGGGCGCTCCCATCAGCCCCAGCATTTT. Its protein product is CARSLIGRSHQPQHF.

The DNA of the CDR3 is TGTGCCAGCAGCCCCGCCGGGACAGACAACCGGGGCATTCAGTACTTC. It encodes CASSPAGTDNRGIQYF. The V gene is TRBV9, the J gene TRBJ2-4, with 7 bases matching TRBD1. J was trimmed by 9 bases and V by 4 bases; bases with no gene match: 16. This CDR3 is built from 16 residues. The germline V gene encodes CDR1 SGDLS and CDR2 YYNGEE.

The J gene is TRBJ1-2, the V gene TRBV4-1; TRBD1 agrees at 12 bases. This CDR3 contains 14 residues. Trimming took 3 bases from V and 7 from J; bases not matched to a gene: 3. The V gene's germline CDR1 is MGHRA and CDR2 YSYEKL. The CDR3: CASSQGQGAGGYTF. The DNA for the CDR3 is TGCGCCAGCAGCCAGGGACAGGGGGCTGGTGGCTACACCTTC.

V and J are TRBV27 and TRBJ2-7; D is possibly TRBD1 (6 bases). Trimming removed 5 bases at V and 7 bases at J, with 12 bases between. CDR3 length: 12 residues. Looked up from germline, CDR1 is MNHEY and CDR2 is SMNVEV (reference sequence). The CDR3 loop reads CASSTTGREQYF. For the CDR3, the DNA is TGTGCCAGCAGTACGACAGGTCGGGAGCAGTACTTC.

This chain uses TRBV6-5 with TRBJ2-7; 11 bases agree with TRBD2. The germline V gene has CDR1 MNHEY and CDR2 SVGAGI. The CDR3 length is 15 residues. With V trimmed by 8 bases and J by 5 bases, 11 bases remained unmatched. CDR3 nucleotide sequence: TGTGCCAGCTCCCGACTAGCGGGAATAAGAAACGAGCAGTACTTC. Translating gives CASSRLAGIRNEQYF.

A few counts support this clone. CDR3 coding DNA: TGTGCCAGCAGCCGGCTGGGGCGCGATGAAAAACTGTTTTTT. Protein sequence: CASSRLGRDEKLFF. The rearrangement joins TRBV27 to TRBJ1-4; D is possibly TRBD1 (5 bases). V lost 6 bases and J 6 bases, leaving 14 bases between the germline ends. Germline V gene lookup returns CDR1 MNHEY and CDR2 SMNVEV (reference sequence). The CDR3 covers 14 residues.

The chain couples TRBV28 to TRBJ2-3; the match to TRBD2 covers 8 bases. This CDR3 contains 18 residues. Germline values: CDR1 MDHEN, CDR2 SYDVKM. The junction had 16 bases not matched to a gene; V was cut back by 7 bases and J by 1 base. CDR3 sequence: CASKTGTRFFRGTDTQYF. Here the CDR3 DNA reads TGTGCCAGCAAAACCGGGACTAGGTTCTTCCGGGGCACAGATACGCAGTATTTT. Looking up the rest from reference TRBV28 and TRBJ2-3 gives the full variable domain: DVKVTQSSRYLVKRTGEKVFLECVQDMDHENMFWYRQDPGLGLRLIYFSYDVKMKEKGDIPEGYSVSREKKERFSLILESASTNQTSMYLCASKTGTRFFRGTDTQYFGPGTRLTVL.

The chain recombines TRBV6-5 with TRBJ2-6, with unresolved D. This CDR3 contains 14 residues. The V and J ends lost 6 bases and 0 bases respectively, with 6 bases between them. Looked up from germline, CDR1 is MNHEY and CDR2 is SVGAGI. CDR3 sequence: CASSPSSGANVLTF. The CDR3 nucleotides are TGTGCCAGCAGCCCCTCCTCTGGGGCCAACGTCCTGACTTTC.

This chain uses TRBV9 with TRBJ2-3; 8 positions agree with TRBD2. The V gene end was trimmed by 3 bases and the J gene end by 2 bases; junction bases not matched to a gene: 5. The CDR3 covers 15 residues. Per the germline V gene, CDR1 is SGDLS and CDR2 is YYNGEE. The CDR3 DNA is TGTGCCAGCAGCGATGGACTAGCCGACACAGATACGCAGTATTTT. It yields the protein CASSDGLADTDTQYF.

The rearrangement uses TRBV6-1 and TRBJ1-2; D gene uncertain. Germline loops: CDR1 MNHNS, CDR2 SASEGT. The CDR3 length is 12 residues. V was cut by 3 bases and J by 7 bases, with 9 bases left in between. DNA for the CDR3: TGTGCCAGCAGTGAGCAGCGTGGTGGCTACACCTTC. Translating it yields CASSEQRGGYTF.

The chain links TRBV12-3 or TRBV12-4 to TRBJ1-1; D may be TRBD1 (6 bases). V was shortened by 5 bases and J by 4 bases, with 11 bases between the two germline ends. This CDR3 comprises 13 residues. CDR3 nucleotide sequence: TGTGCCAGCAGTAAAACAGGGTTCACTGAAGCTTTCTTT. This gives the protein CASSKTGFTEAFF.

The J gene is TRBJ2-3, the V gene TRBV28, with D possibly being TRBD2 (6 bases). The V end was cut by 6 bases, the J end by 5 bases, with 9 bases between. The CDR3 is 12 residues long. Germline V CDR1 and CDR2: MDHEN, SYDVKM. This CDR3 is CASSQAGDTQYF. The CDR3 coding sequence is TGTGCCAGCAGCCAAGCGGGAGATACGCAGTATTTT. The full variable domain, in which reference TRBV28 and TRBJ2-3 provide the parts outside the CDR3, is DVKVTQSSRYLVKRTGEKVFLECVQDMDHENMFWYRQDPGLGLRLIYFSYDVKMKEKGDIPEGYSVSREKKERFSLILESASTNQTSMYLCASSQAGDTQYFGPGTRLTVL.

The chain has TRBV29-1 and TRBJ2-7; D is possibly TRBD2 (5 bases). Germline CDR1 reads SQVTM; CDR2 reads ANQGSEA. V gave up 6 bases and J gave up 6 bases, with 9 bases separating them. The CDR3 loop spans 10 amino acids. Here the CDR3 DNA reads TGCAGCGTAGGCGGGCCCGAGCAGTACTTC. Amino acids: CSVGGPEQYF.

This clone was picked up one time. This chain links TRBV11-3 with TRBJ1-4; a weak D match, TRBD1 (6 bases). Germline CDR1 SGHNT, CDR2 YENEEA. V was shortened by 2 bases and J by 8 bases, with 12 bases between the two germline ends. The CDR3 contains 14 residues. In nucleotides, the CDR3 is TGTGCCAGCAGCTTAATCCGAAGGGGGGAAAAACTGTTTTTT. It is translated as CASSLIRRGEKLFF.